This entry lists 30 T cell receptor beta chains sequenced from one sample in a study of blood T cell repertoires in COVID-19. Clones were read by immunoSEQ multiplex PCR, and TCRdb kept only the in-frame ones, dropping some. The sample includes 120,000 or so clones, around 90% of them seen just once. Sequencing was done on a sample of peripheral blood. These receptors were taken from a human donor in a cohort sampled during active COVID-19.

The DNA for the CDR3 is TGTGCCAGCAGCCTACAGGGAAACACTGAAGCTTTCTTT. This encodes CASSLQGNTEAFF. The rearrangement uses TRBV7-9 and TRBJ1-1; D is perhaps TRBD1 (6 bases). The germline CDR1 and CDR2 sequences are SEHNR and FQNEAQ (reference sequence). This CDR3 is built from 13 residues. Trimming cost V 5 bases and J 2 bases, with 9 bases left between them.

Here the CDR3 reads CASRPTGEAFF. The CDR3 DNA follows: TGTGCCAGCAGACCTACAGGCGAAGCTTTCTTT. V and J are TRBV6-5 and TRBJ1-1; possibly TRBD1 for D (5 bases). This CDR3 is built from 11 residues. Looked up from germline, CDR1 is MNHEY and CDR2 is SVGAGI. Trimming removed 6 bases at V and 8 bases at J, with 10 bases between.

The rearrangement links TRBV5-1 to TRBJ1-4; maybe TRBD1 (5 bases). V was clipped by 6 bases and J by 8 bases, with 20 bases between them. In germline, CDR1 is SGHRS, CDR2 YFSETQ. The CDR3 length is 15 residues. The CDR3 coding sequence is TGCGCCAGCACTCAACGGGGGGGATTTGACGAAAAACTGTTTTTT. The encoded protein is CASTQRGGFDEKLFF. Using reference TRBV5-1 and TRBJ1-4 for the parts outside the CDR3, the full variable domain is KAGVTQTPRYLIKTRGQQVTLSCSPISGHRSVSWYQQTPGQGLQFLFEYFSETQRNKGNFPGRFSGRQFSNSRSEMNVSTLELGDSALYLCASTQRGGFDEKLFFGSGTQLSVL.

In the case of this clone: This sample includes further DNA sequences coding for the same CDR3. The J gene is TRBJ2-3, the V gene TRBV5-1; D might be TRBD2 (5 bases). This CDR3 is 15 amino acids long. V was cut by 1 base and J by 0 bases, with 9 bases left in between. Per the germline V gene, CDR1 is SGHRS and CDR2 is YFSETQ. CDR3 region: CASSLTSGSTDTQYF. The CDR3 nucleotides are TGCGCCAGCAGCTTGACCAGCGGAAGCACAGATACGCAGTATTTT.

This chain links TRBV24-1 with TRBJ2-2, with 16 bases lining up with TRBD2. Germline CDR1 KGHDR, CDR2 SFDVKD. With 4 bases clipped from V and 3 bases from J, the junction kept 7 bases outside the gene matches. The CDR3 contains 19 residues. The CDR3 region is CATSDWGLAGGPDTGELFF. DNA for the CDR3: TGTGCCACCAGTGACTGGGGACTAGCGGGAGGGCCGGACACCGGGGAGCTGTTTTTT.

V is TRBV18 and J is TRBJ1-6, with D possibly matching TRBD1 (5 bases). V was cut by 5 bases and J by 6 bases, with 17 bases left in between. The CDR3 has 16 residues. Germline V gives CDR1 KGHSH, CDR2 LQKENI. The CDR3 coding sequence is TGTGCCAGCTCAAACGGGGGGGTCCTTCCTAATTCACCCCTCCACTTT. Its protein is CASSNGGVLPNSPLHF.

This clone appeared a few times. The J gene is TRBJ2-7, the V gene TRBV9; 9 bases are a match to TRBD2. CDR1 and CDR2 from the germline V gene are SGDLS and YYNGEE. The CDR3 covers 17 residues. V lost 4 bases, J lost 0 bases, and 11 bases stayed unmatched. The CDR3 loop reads CASSPTTSGSSSYEQYF. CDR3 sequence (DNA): TGTGCCAGCAGCCCAACAACTAGCGGGTCTAGCTCCTACGAGCAGTACTTC.

The CDR3 bases are TGTGCCGCCGGAGGGGCCACTGAAGCTTTCTTT. Its protein is CAAGGATEAFF. The chain recombines TRBV6-5 with TRBJ1-1; D possibly corresponds to TRBD1 (5 bases). The ends were cut back, 11 bases at V and 4 bases at J, with 11 bases in the middle. The CDR3 covers 11 residues. The germline CDR1 and CDR2 sequences are MNHEY and SVGAGI.

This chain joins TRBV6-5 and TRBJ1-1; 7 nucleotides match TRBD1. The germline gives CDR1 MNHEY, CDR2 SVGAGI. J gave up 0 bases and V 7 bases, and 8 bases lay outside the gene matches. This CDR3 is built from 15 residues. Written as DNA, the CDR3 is TGTGCCAGCAAGCTAGACAGGGCCATGAACACTGAAGCTTTCTTT. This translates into CASKLDRAMNTEAFF.

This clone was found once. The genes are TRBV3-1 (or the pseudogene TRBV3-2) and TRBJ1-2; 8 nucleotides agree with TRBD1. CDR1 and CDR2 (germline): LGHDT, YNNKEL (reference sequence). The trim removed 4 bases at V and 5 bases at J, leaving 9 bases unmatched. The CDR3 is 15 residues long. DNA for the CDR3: TGTGCCAGCAGCCCCTCTGACAGGGGAGTTTATGGCTACACCTTC. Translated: CASSPSDRGVYGYTF.

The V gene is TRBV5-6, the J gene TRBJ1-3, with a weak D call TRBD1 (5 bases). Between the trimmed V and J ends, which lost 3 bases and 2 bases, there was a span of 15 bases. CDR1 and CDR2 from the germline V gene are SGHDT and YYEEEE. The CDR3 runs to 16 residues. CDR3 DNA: TGTGCCAGCAGCTGGCCGGGGGGAAAGCCTGGAAACACCATATATTTT. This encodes CASSWPGGKPGNTIYF.

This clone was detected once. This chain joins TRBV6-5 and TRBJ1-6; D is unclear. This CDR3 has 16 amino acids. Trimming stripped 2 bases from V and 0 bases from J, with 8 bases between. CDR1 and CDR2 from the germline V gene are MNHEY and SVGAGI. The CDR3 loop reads CASSYGGSSYNSPLHF. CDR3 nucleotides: TGTGCCAGCAGTTACGGAGGCAGCTCCTATAATTCACCCCTCCACTTT.

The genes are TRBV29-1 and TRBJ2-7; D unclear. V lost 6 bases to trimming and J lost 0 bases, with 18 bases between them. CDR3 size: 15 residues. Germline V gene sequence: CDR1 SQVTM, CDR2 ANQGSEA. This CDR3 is CSVSMGTGPSYEQYF. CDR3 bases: TGCAGCGTATCGATGGGCACCGGCCCCTCCTACGAGCAGTACTTC.

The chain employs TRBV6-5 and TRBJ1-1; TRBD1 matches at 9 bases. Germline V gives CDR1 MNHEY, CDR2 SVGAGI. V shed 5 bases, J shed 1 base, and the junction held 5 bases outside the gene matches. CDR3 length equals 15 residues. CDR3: CASSTRQGGNTEAFF. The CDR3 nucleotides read TGTGCCAGCAGTACCCGACAGGGGGGGAACACTGAAGCTTTCTTT.

This CDR3 is CASSHGTSGRAANEQFF. The CDR3 bases are TGTGCCAGCAGCCACGGGACTAGCGGGAGGGCGGCCAATGAGCAGTTCTTC. The V and J genes are TRBV5-4 and TRBJ2-1; 16 bases match TRBD2. CDR1 and CDR2 (germline): SGHNT, YYREEE (reference sequence). This CDR3 has 17 amino acids. Trimming removed 4 bases from V and 6 bases from J; junction bases left unmatched: 7.

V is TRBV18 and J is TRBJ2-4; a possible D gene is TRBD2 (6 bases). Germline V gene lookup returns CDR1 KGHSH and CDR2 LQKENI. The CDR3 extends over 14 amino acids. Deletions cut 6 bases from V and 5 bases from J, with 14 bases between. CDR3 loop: CASSPPGGQNIQYF. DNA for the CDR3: TGTGCCAGCTCCCCCCCCGGGGGTCAAAACATTCAGTACTTC. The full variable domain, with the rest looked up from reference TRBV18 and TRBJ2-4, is NAGVMQNPRHLVRRRGQEARLRCSPMKGHSHVYWYRQLPEEGLKFMVYLQKENIIDESGMPKERFSAEFPKEGPSILRIQQVVRGDSAAYFCASSPPGGQNIQYFGAGTRLSVL.

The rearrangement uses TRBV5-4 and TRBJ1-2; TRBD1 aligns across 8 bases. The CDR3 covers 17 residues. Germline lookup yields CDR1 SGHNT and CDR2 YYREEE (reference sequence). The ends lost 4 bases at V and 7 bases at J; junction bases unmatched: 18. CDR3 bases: TGTGCCAGCAGCGCCGGACAGGGTATGATCGGCTCGGCTGGCTACACCTTC. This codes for CASSAGQGMIGSAGYTF. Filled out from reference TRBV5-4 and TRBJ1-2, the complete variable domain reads ETGVTQSPTHLIKTRGQQVTLRCSSQSGHNTVSWYQQALGQGPQFIFQYYREEENGRGNFPPRFSGLQFPNYSSELNVNALELDDSALYLCASSAGQGMIGSAGYTFGSGTRLTVV.

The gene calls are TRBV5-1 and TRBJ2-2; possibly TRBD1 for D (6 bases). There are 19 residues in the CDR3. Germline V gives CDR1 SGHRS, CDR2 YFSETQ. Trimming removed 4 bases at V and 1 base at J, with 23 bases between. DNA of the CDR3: TGCGCCAGCAGCCCAACACCACTATCCCAGGGGAGGAACACCGGGGAGCTGTTTTTT. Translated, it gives CASSPTPLSQGRNTGELFF.

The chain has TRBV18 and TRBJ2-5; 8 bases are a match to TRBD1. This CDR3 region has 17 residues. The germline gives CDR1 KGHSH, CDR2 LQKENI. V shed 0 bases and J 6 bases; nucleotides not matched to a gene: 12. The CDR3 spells CASSPPKDRDSIKTQYF. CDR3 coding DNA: TGTGCCAGCTCACCACCGAAGGACAGGGACTCCATAAAGACCCAGTACTTC.

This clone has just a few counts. The CDR3 sequence: CASSWTGDQPQHF. The CDR3 nucleotides read TGTGCCAGCAGTTGGACAGGGGATCAGCCCCAGCATTTT. This sequence joins TRBV27 and TRBJ1-5, with 9 bases that match TRBD1. This CDR3 is 13 amino acids long. The V segment lost 4 bases and the J segment 5 bases; nucleotides outside the gene matches: 0. The germline V gene has CDR1 MNHEY and CDR2 SMNVEV (reference sequence).

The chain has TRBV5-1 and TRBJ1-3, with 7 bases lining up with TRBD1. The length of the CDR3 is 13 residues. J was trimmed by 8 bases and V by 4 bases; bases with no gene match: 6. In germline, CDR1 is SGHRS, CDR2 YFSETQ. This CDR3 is CASSPRQGDTIYF. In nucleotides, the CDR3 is TGCGCCAGCAGCCCGAGACAGGGAGACACCATATATTTT.

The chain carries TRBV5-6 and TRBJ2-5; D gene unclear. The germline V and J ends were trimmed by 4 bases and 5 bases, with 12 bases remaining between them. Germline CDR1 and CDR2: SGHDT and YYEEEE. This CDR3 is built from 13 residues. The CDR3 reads CASSPVLFETQYF. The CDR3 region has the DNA TGTGCCAGCAGCCCCGTCCTCTTCGAGACCCAGTACTTC.

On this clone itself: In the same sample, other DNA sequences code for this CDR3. The CDR3 sequence: CASSFSSGRASTDTQYF. In nucleotides, the CDR3 is TGTGCCAGCAGCTTTTCTAGCGGGAGAGCTAGCACAGATACGCAGTATTTT. J is TRBJ2-3 and V is TRBV5-4; 10 bases line up with TRBD2. J lost 0 bases, V lost 2 bases, and 6 bases had no gene match. There are 17 residues in the CDR3. CDR1 and CDR2 (germline): SGHNT, YYREEE (reference sequence).

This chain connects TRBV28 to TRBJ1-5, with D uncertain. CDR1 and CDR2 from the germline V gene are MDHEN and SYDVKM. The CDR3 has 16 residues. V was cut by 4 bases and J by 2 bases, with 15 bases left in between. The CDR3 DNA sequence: TGTGCCAGCAGTTCAGAGACACCAGGCGGCAATCAGCCCCAGCATTTT. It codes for CASSSETPGGNQPQHF.

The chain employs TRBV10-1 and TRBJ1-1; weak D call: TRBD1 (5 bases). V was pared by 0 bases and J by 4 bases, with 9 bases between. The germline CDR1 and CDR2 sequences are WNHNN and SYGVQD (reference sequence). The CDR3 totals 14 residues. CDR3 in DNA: TGCGCCAGCAGTGAGTCTTGGAGGGGCACTGAAGCTTTCTTT. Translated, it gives CASSESWRGTEAFF.

The CDR3 reads CAIRTGGSEAFF. CDR3 DNA: TGTGCCATCCGGACAGGGGGCTCTGAAGCTTTCTTT. The chain carries TRBV10-3 and TRBJ1-1, with TRBD1 matching over 11 bases. This CDR3 comprises 12 residues. Germline assignment: CDR1 ENHRY and CDR2 SYGVKD. The trim removed 8 bases at V and 6 bases at J, leaving 2 bases unmatched.

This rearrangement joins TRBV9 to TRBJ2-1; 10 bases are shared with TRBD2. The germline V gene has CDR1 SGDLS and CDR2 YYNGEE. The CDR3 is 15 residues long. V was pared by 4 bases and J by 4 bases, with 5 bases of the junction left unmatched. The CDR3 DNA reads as TGTGCCAGCAGCCCCCGGACTAGCGGATACAATGAGCAGTTCTTC. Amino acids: CASSPRTSGYNEQFF.

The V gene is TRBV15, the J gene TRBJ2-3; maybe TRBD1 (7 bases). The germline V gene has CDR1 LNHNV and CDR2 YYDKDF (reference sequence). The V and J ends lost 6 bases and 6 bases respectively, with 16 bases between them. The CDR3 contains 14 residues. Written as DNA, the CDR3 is TGTGCCACCAGGGAGGGGGCCCCTGGCGATACGCAGTATTTT. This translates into CATREGAPGDTQYF. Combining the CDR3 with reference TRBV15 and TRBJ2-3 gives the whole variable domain DAMVIQNPRYQVTQFGKPVTLSCSQTLNHNVMYWYQQKSSQAPKLLFHYYDKDFNNEADTPDNFQSRRPNTSFCFLDIRSPGLGDTAMYLCATREGAPGDTQYFGPGTRLTVL.

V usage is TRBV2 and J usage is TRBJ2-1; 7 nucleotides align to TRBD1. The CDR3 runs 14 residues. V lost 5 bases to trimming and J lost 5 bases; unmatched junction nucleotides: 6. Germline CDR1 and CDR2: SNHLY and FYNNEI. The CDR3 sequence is CASSLDRINNEQFF. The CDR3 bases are TGTGCCAGCAGTCTGGACAGGATCAACAATGAGCAGTTCTTC.

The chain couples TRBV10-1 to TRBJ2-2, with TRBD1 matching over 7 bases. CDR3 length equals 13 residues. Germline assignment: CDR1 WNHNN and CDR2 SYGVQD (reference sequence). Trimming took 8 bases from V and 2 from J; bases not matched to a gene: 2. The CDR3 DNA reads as TGCGCCAGCCGGGACAGTAACACCGGGGAGCTGTTTTTT. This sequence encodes CASRDSNTGELFF.